The next 4 T cell receptor beta chains were all read from a single sample in a study of T cells in women clearing cervical HPV infection (dated by TCRdb to 2017 to 2018). Receptor amplification or capture employed the immunoSEQ multiplex PCR assay. TCRdb provides this immuneACCESS table in a form limited to in-frame rearrangements. Some clones are lacking; in checked studies, under half of them reflect an unresolved V gene, and why the rest are absent is not known. The sample table records approximately 31,000 clones. The ten most abundant clones make up approximately 4.2% of the sample. Specimen: blood buffy coat. Receptor source: a woman between 18 and 75 years old with a cervical HPV16 infection that either progressed to CIN3+ or cleared (not recorded which).

Comment on this clone: The CDR3 extends 3 residues past the end of the read, so its final part is completed from the germline J gene. The chain uses TRBV29-1 and TRBJ1-5; perhaps TRBD1 as D (6 bases). Trimming stripped 4 bases from V and 7 bases from J, with 11 bases between. From germline, CDR1 is SQVTM and CDR2 ANQGSEA. CDR3 length: 12 residues. The CDR3 bases that were read are TGCAGCGTTGGGGCAGGGGAACAGCCC. Its protein product is CSVGAGEQP. The whole CDR3 protein is CSVGAGEQPQHF.

A remark on this clone: The CDR3 end lies 3 residues beyond the end of the read and is filled in from the germline J gene. This rearrangement joins TRBV30 to TRBJ2-3; 7 bases line up with TRBD2. The CDR3 length is 14 residues. Germline V gene data show CDR1 as GTSNPN and CDR2 as SVGIG (reference sequence). Trimming took 5 bases from V and 2 from J; bases not matched to a gene: 7. The sequenced part of the CDR3 DNA is TGTGCCTGGGAAATAGCGGGTGTCACAGATACG. Translated, it gives CAWEIAGVTDT. The entire CDR3 reads CAWEIAGVTDTQYF.

A remark on this clone: The CDR3 end is not reached by the read, which stops 3 residues before it; the germline J gene fills it in. The chain carries TRBV11-1 and TRBJ2-2; maybe TRBD2 (6 bases). CDR1 and CDR2 (germline): SGHAT, FQDESV (reference sequence). The CDR3 is 14 residues long. The CDR3 bases that were read are TGTGCCAGCAGCCTTACACGGACTAATGAAAAG. Translating gives CASSLTRTNEK. The whole CDR3 protein reads CASSLTRTNEKLFF.

With respect to this clone: The read gets to within 3 residues of the CDR3 end, and the germline J gene fills in the rest. The genes are TRBV20-1 and TRBJ2-3, with 12 bases matching TRBD2. The length of the CDR3 is 16 residues. The J segment lost 6 bases and the V segment lost 0 bases, leaving 7 bases of the junction unmatched. The V gene's germline CDR1 is DFQATT and CDR2 SNEGSKA (reference sequence). The sequenced part of the CDR3 DNA is TGCAGTGCTAGAGATGCTAGCGGGAGGGTTAGGGATACG. It translates to CSARDASGRVRDT. The entire CDR3 sequence reads CSARDASGRVRDTQYF.